This is a list of T cell receptor beta chains from one sample in a study of T-cell reconstitution after alpha-beta-depleted transplantation in children. TCRdb fed the PCR reads into MiXCR, producing one record per CDR3 protein. This sample carries about 580,000 distinct CDR3 sequences, more than 20% of them seen once, and the ten largest clones take 11% to 15%. Sequences were derived from PBMCs, mostly from graft donor cells, sampled 360 days after TCRalphabeta/CD19-depleted stem cell transplant. The receptors shown here come from a boy under two years old who had a stem cell transplant for acute myeloid leukemia, so the T cells may come from the graft donor. CDR3s include the opening cysteine and the closing phenylalanine or tryptophan. The D gene is left open where the match is weak. Size is omitted from some rows. Given values are once, few, many or a class for expanded clones.

clone_size d_call j_call v_call cdr3_nt cdr3_aa
- TRBD2 TRBJ2-5 TRBV12-3/TRBV12-4 TGTGCCAGCAGTCAGGCGGGGGGGCGTATGGAGACCCAGTACTTC CASSQAGGRMETQYF
- TRBD1 TRBJ2-4 TRBV11-1 TGTGCCAGCAGCTTCGTAGTGGACAGGAGCTTAGCCAAAAACATTCAGTACTTC CASSFVVDRSLAKNIQYF
- TRBD2 TRBJ2-1 TRBV20-1 TGCAGTGCTAGAGCTGCACCTGCTAGCGGGGGGCATACCTACAATGAGCAGTTCTTC CSARAAPASGGHTYNEQFF
few TRBD1 TRBJ1-4 TRBV12-3/TRBV12-4 TGTGCCAGCAGTTCACCAGGGGGGAGAGCAACTAATGAAAAACTGTTTTTT CASSSPGGRATNEKLFF
- - TRBJ1-1 TRBV5-1 TGCGCCAGCAGAGGGCACGTACGGAACACTGAAGCTTTCTTT CASRGHVRNTEAFF
many TRBD1 TRBJ2-1 TRBV4-1 TGCGCCAGCAGCCAAGGACAGGGATCCCACAATGAGCAGTTCTTC CASSQGQGSHNEQFF
many TRBD2 TRBJ2-3 TRBV12-3/TRBV12-4 TGTGCCAGCAGTTTAAACTCGGCTAGCGGGTCAGATACGCAGTATTTT CASSLNSASGSDTQYF
- - TRBJ2-1 TRBV20-1 TGCAGTGCCCCCGCTGAGCCAGCCTACAATGAGCAGTTCTTC CSAPAEPAYNEQFF
few - TRBJ1-2 TRBV29-1 TGCAGCGTGGTGTGGACAGACGGGGGCTACACCTTC CSVVWTDGGYTF
- TRBD2 TRBJ2-1 TRBV4-1 TGCGCCAGCAGCTGGACTAGCGGGGGGGCCTTAGGAGGTGAGCAGTTCTTC CASSWTSGGALGGEQFF
many - TRBJ1-6 TRBV20-1 TGCAGTGCTAGGACTGCTGACAGTTCACCCCTCCACTTT CSARTADSSPLHF
- TRBD2 TRBJ2-2 TRBV12-3/TRBV12-4 TGTGCCAGCAGGCCGCCGGGACTAGCGGGGAAGACCGGGGAGCTGTTTTTT CASRPPGLAGKTGELFF
few TRBD2 TRBJ2-5 TRBV12-3/TRBV12-4 TGTGCCAGCAGTTCCGGGACTAGCGGGGGCAAAGAGACCCAGTACTTC CASSSGTSGGKETQYF
once TRBD2 TRBJ2-2 TRBV20-1 TGCAGTGCTAGCCGACTAGCGGGGGGCACCGGGGAGCTGTTTTTT CSASRLAGGTGELFF
- TRBD1 TRBJ2-5 TRBV20-1 TGCAGTGCTCCGGGACAGGGCCGGGAGACCCAGTACTTC CSAPGQGRETQYF
- - TRBJ2-5 TRBV7-6 TGTGCCAGCAGCTATCTCCACCGGGGTCAAGAGACCCAGTACTTC CASSYLHRGQETQYF
few TRBD2 TRBJ2-3 TRBV4-2 TGTGCCAGCAGCCAAGATCTTGGTCCGCGGGGGGGCACAGATACGCAGTATTTT CASSQDLGPRGGTDTQYF
- TRBD1 TRBJ2-6 TRBV12-3/TRBV12-4 TGTGCCAGCAGTTTAAGGGACAGTCATCGAGGGGCCAACGTCCTGACTTTC CASSLRDSHRGANVLTF
many - TRBJ1-6 TRBV18 TGTGCCAGCTCACCAGTCTGGGATTCACCCCTCCACTTT CASSPVWDSPLHF
many TRBD1 TRBJ1-1 TRBV29-1 TGCAGCGTTGGGGACAGACGAGGGGAAATCGCGACTGAAGCTTTCTTT CSVGDRRGEIATEAFF
- - TRBJ2-1 TRBV18 TGTGCCAGCTCACCAACAGGGTTTGGGTCCTACAATGAGCAGTTCTTC CASSPTGFGSYNEQFF
- TRBD1 TRBJ2-1 TRBV5-1 TGCGCCAGCAGCGATGGACAGGGACCTAGGTTCGATGAGCAGTTCTTC CASSDGQGPRFDEQFF
many - TRBJ1-3 TRBV20-1 TGCAGTGCTAGAGATGTGGCAGGCATGTCCGGAAACACCATATATTTT CSARDVAGMSGNTIYF
many - TRBJ2-7 TRBV7-8 TGTGCCAGCAGCTTGCCCCGGGACAAGCCCTACGAGCAGTACTTC CASSLPRDKPYEQYF
- - TRBJ2-5 TRBV5-1 TGCGCCAGCAGCCCCGGACAGCTTCGGGAGACCCAGTACTTC CASSPGQLRETQYF
- - TRBJ2-5 TRBV9 TGTGCCAGCAGCCCAGGCGGGCGGGCACAAGAGACCCAGTACTTC CASSPGGRAQETQYF
few - TRBJ1-6 TRBV12-3/TRBV12-4 TGTGCCAGCAGTTCCGGTTACCGGAATTCACCCCTCCACTTT CASSSGYRNSPLHF
- TRBD1 TRBJ2-2 TRBV7-2 TGTGCCAGCAGCTTACCACTAGGACAGGGTTACACCGGGGAGCTGTTTTTT CASSLPLGQGYTGELFF
many TRBD1 TRBJ2-2 TRBV27 TGTGCCAGCAGTTTGGGCAGGGGGCTTATGAGCGGGGAGCTGTTTTTT CASSLGRGLMSGELFF
many - TRBJ2-7 TRBV29-1 TGCAGCGCCACGGACAGCCTCTCTTACGAGCAGTACTTC CSATDSLSYEQYF
few TRBD2 TRBJ2-1 TRBV3-1 TGTGCCAGCAGCCGGACTAGCGGTGAGCAGTTCTTC CASSRTSGEQFF
- - TRBJ1-1 TRBV20-1 TGCAGTGCTCCGCCCTGGGACATGAACACTGAAGCTTTCTTT CSAPPWDMNTEAFF
- - TRBJ2-1 TRBV20-1 TGCAGTGCAGGGACTGATTTGAATGAGCAGTTCTTC CSAGTDLNEQFF
many - TRBJ1-3 TRBV30 TGTGCCTGGAGTAAGAAGGGAAACTCTGGAAACACCATATATTTT CAWSKKGNSGNTIYF
many TRBD1 TRBJ2-7 TRBV5-6 TGTGCCAGCGATGTGGGTGGAAGGGACAGGATCTACGAGCAGTACTTC CASDVGGRDRIYEQYF
- - TRBJ2-6 TRBV6-4 TGTGCCAGCAGGGACTCAAACAGGGTCTCTGGGGCCAACGTCCTGACTTTC CASRDSNRVSGANVLTF
few TRBD1 TRBJ1-1 TRBV10-3 TGTGCCATCAGTGCGACAGGGGTCATGAACACTGAAGCTTTCTTT CAISATGVMNTEAFF
- TRBD1 TRBJ1-2 TRBV20-1 TGCAGTGCTACGGACAGGGGGCGCGGTGGCTACACCTTC CSATDRGRGGYTF
many TRBD1 TRBJ2-5 TRBV20-1 TGCAGTGCTAGCCACATGGACAGGGGAAGAGAGACCCAGTACTTC CSASHMDRGRETQYF
many - TRBJ2-2 TRBV2 TGTGCCAGCACCTCCACCGGGGAGCTGTTTTTT CASTSTGELFF
- TRBD2 TRBJ2-2 TRBV20-1 TGCAGTGCTAGAGAGGGTAGCGGGGGGGCCAGAACCGGGGAGCTGTTTTTT CSAREGSGGARTGELFF
- - TRBJ1-2 TRBV12-3/TRBV12-4 TGTGCCAGCAGTTTTACCGCGGGGTCCTATGGCTACACCTTC CASSFTAGSYGYTF
few - TRBJ1-5 TRBV20-1 TGCAGCAAGGGGTATAGCAATCAGCCCCAGCATTTT CSKGYSNQPQHF
many - TRBJ2-3 TRBV3-1 TGTGCCAGCAGCCAAGACTGGCGTAGCACAGATACGCAGTATTTT CASSQDWRSTDTQYF
- - TRBJ2-1 TRBV6-4 TGTGCCAGCAGTGACTACGCGGGACAATACAATGAGCAGTTCTTC CASSDYAGQYNEQFF
- - TRBJ1-1 TRBV5-1 TGCGCCAGCAGCTTGGTCGCAGAGATGAACACTGAAGCTTTCTTT CASSLVAEMNTEAFF
- - TRBJ1-2 TRBV12-3/TRBV12-4 TGTGCCAGCAGCATTAGCGGGGGGATGATAGGCTACACCTTC CASSISGGMIGYTF
- - TRBJ2-3 TRBV27 TGTGCCAGCGGTTTTACTAGGAAGACAGATACGCAGTATTTT CASGFTRKTDTQYF
- TRBD1 TRBJ2-5 TRBV28 TGTGCCAGCAGTCTCCCCCGGGCAGGGGGAAGTGAGACCCAGTACTTC CASSLPRAGGSETQYF
- - TRBJ2-7 TRBV27 TGTGCCAGCAGTCCCAACAGGGCCCTTGGGTACGAGCAGTACTTC CASSPNRALGYEQYF
many - TRBJ1-2 TRBV29-1 TGCAGCGTCGGATGGACAGTCTATGGCTACACCTTC CSVGWTVYGYTF
- - TRBJ2-1 TRBV15 TGTGCCACCAGCAGAGGACTCACCTACAATGAGCAGTTCTTC CATSRGLTYNEQFF
- TRBD1 TRBJ1-2 TRBV20-1 TGCAGTGCTAGGAAACAGGGGTACTATGGCTACACCTTC CSARKQGYYGYTF
many - TRBJ2-4 TRBV11-2 TGTGCCAGCAGCTTCCCTCCAGGGGCTCCTCGTGACAGAAACATTCAGTACTTC CASSFPPGAPRDRNIQYF
many - TRBJ2-7 TRBV20-1 TGCAGTGCCGAAGGTGGCCCTTCCTACGAGCAGTACTTC CSAEGGPSYEQYF
many TRBD1 TRBJ2-3 TRBV7-6 TGTGCCAGCAGCTTAGCCCGGGACAGGGTATCCACAGATACGCAGTATTTT CASSLARDRVSTDTQYF
- TRBD2 TRBJ2-5 TRBV18 TGTGCCAGCTCACCCAGTGGGACTAACCAAGAGACCCAGTACTTC CASSPSGTNQETQYF
once - TRBJ1-4 TRBV20-1 TGCAGTGCTAGGAGGCAGGGATCGGAGGAAAAACTGTTTTTT CSARRQGSEEKLFF
many - TRBJ1-2 TRBV7-2 TGTGCCAGCAGCTTTTCGGGGAGTAACTATGGCTACACCTTC CASSFSGSNYGYTF
- - TRBJ2-1 TRBV12-3/TRBV12-4 TGTGCCAGCAGTTTAGGTAGCAATGAGCAGCTCTTC CASSLGSNEQLF